Below, 20 T cell receptor beta chains from the same sample are listed, as sequenced in a study of cytomegalovirus exposure and HLA in healthy donors. PCR primers comprised 60 Vbeta and 13 Jbeta primers. Method: immunoSEQ multiplex PCR; TCRdb's copy keeps in-frame clones and lacks some. The sample has under 40,000 clones, and its top ten clones hold around 3.5%. The sequenced sample was PBMCs. These receptor sequences come from a woman in her thirties or forties in good health and CMV-seropositive.

This sequence joins TRBV7-9 and TRBJ2-3; possible D gene TRBD2, 6 bases. The CDR3 consists of 17 residues. V shed 2 bases and J shed 7 bases, with 22 bases lying between them. Looked up from germline, CDR1 is SEHNR and CDR2 is FQNEAQ (reference sequence). This CDR3 reads CASSLIGSSASRYTQYF. The CDR3 DNA follows: TGTGCCAGCAGCTTAATTGGGTCTAGCGCCAGTAGGTATACGCAGTATTTT.

With respect to this clone: The junction does not match germline at one end; this may be a read error. The gene calls are TRBV5-1 and TRBJ1-1; TRBD1 matches 7 bases. Germline V lookup: CDR1 SGHRS, CDR2 YFSETQ. This CDR3 is built from 14 residues. CDR3 in DNA: TGCGCCAGCAGGAGGCAGGGGGTGAACACTGAAGATTTCTTT. The encoded protein is CASRRQGVNTEDFF.

V usage is TRBV2 and J usage is TRBJ1-5, with TRBD1 as a possible D gene (6 bases). CDR1 and CDR2 (germline): SNHLY, FYNNEI. The CDR3 length is 15 residues. V was trimmed by 5 bases and J by 2 bases, leaving 13 bases between them. The CDR3 DNA is TGTGCCAGCAGTCCACAGGGACCCGGCAATCAGCCCCAGCATTTT. Amino acid sequence: CASSPQGPGNQPQHF.

The chain couples TRBV7-2 to TRBJ2-1, with 7 bases lining up with TRBD2. Germline V gene data show CDR1 as SGHTA and CDR2 as FQGNSA. Trimming cost V 1 base and J 1 base; bases outside gene matches: 7. The CDR3 is made up of 17 amino acids. The CDR3 sequence is CASSLVLLAFSYNEQFF. In nucleotides, the CDR3 is TGTGCCAGCAGCTTAGTCCTACTAGCGTTTTCCTACAATGAGCAGTTCTTC.

The chain's CDR3 is CASSFMVAGGYTF. The CDR3 nucleotides read TGTGCCAGCAGCTTTATGGTAGCTGGGGGCTACACCTTC. The rearrangement joins TRBV5-6 to TRBJ1-2; D gene unclear. Deletions cut 2 bases from V and 8 bases from J, with 13 bases between. The CDR3 covers 13 residues. CDR1 is SGHDT, CDR2 YYEEEE, per germline. Based on the CDR3 plus reference TRBV5-6 and TRBJ1-2, the full variable domain is DAGVTQSPTHLIKTRGQQVTLRCSPKSGHDTVSWYQQALGQGPQFIFQYYEEEERQRGNFPDRFSGHQFPNYSSELNVNALLLGDSALYLCASSFMVAGGYTFGSGTRLTVV.

The chain has TRBV19 and TRBJ1-1; D not resolved. Germline V CDR1 and CDR2: LNHDA, SQIVND (reference sequence). The CDR3 has 11 amino acids. V was cut by 3 bases and J by 8 bases, with 7 bases left in between. The CDR3 coding sequence is TGTGCCAGTAGTATCGACTCCGAAGCTTTCTTT. Translating gives CASSIDSEAFF.

The chain recombines TRBV18 with TRBJ2-1; D is possibly TRBD1 (7 bases). The CDR3 is made up of 17 amino acids. Germline values: CDR1 KGHSH, CDR2 LQKENI. V lost 1 base to trimming and J lost 3 bases, with 16 bases between them. The CDR3 DNA is TGTGCCAGCTCACCACTCGGAAGGCAGGGGGGCTACAATGAGCAGTTCTTC. Translation gives CASSPLGRQGGYNEQFF.

The chain uses TRBV29-1 and TRBJ2-3; possibly TRBD2 for D (5 bases). The CDR3 totals 15 residues. CDR1 and CDR2 (germline): SQVTM, ANQGSEA. V lost 6 bases and J 2 bases, leaving 18 bases between the germline ends. CDR3 nucleotides: TGCAGCGTCCGGCCGACCCAGGACTCCACAGATACGCAGTATTTT. Translation gives CSVRPTQDSTDTQYF.

The rearrangement joins TRBV5-1 to TRBJ2-7; 7 bases agree with TRBD1. Germline V gives CDR1 SGHRS, CDR2 YFSETQ. V was pared by 1 base and J by 3 bases, with 1 base of the junction left unmatched. This CDR3 contains 13 residues. The CDR3 reads CASSLRTGYEQYF. The DNA for the CDR3 is TGCGCCAGCAGCTTGCGGACAGGCTACGAGCAGTACTTC.

The J gene is TRBJ1-5, the V gene TRBV4-1; D perhaps matches TRBD1 (6 bases). Germline CDR1 is MGHRA and CDR2 is YSYEKL. Trimming left V 1 base short and J 0 bases short, with 19 bases between. The CDR3 sequence is 19 residues long. The CDR3 spells CASSQGPGTSFYSNQPQHF. As DNA, the CDR3 is TGCGCCAGCAGCCAAGGCCCCGGGACATCTTTTTATAGCAATCAGCCCCAGCATTTT.

The gene calls are TRBV19 and TRBJ2-1; TRBD2 matches 8 bases. This CDR3 is built from 17 residues. J lost 5 bases, V lost 4 bases, and 13 bases had no gene match. CDR1 is LNHDA and CDR2 is SQIVND in the germline V gene (reference sequence). The CDR3, as DNA: TGTGCCAGTAGTACTCAATCGACTAGCGCCCCCCACAATGAGCAGTTCTTC. Its translation is CASSTQSTSAPHNEQFF.

This chain links TRBV28 with TRBJ1-5; TRBD1 matches 7 bases. Unmatched junction bases numbered 3, after V lost 2 bases and J lost 2 bases. CDR3 length: 15 amino acids. In germline, CDR1 is MDHEN, CDR2 SYDVKM. In nucleotides, the CDR3 is TGTGCCAGCAGTTTAGGGCAGGGGGGCAATCAGCCCCAGCATTTT. Its translation: CASSLGQGGNQPQHF.

This sequence joins TRBV29-1 and TRBJ1-1, with unresolved D. With 5 bases removed from V and 2 bases from J, the gap between germline ends came to 6 bases. The CDR3 extends over 11 amino acids. The germline CDR1 and CDR2 sequences are SQVTM and ANQGSEA. CDR3 DNA sequence: TGCAGCGTTCAGGATAACACTGAAGCTTTCTTT. Its protein is CSVQDNTEAFF.

The chain combines TRBV7-2 with TRBJ2-2, with D uncertain. CDR3 length: 14 amino acids. V was clipped by 1 base and J by 4 bases, with 7 bases between them. Germline V gene data show CDR1 as SGHTA and CDR2 as FQGNSA. The CDR3 loop reads CASSLVSGTGELFF. The CDR3 nucleotides read TGTGCCAGCAGCTTAGTTTCGGGCACCGGGGAGCTGTTTTTT.

The CDR3: CASSSGGNIREQYF. In DNA, the CDR3 is TGTGCCAGCAGCTCAGGAGGTAACATACGTGAGCAGTACTTC. The genes are TRBV7-8 and TRBJ2-7, with TRBD2 as a possible D gene (5 bases). The CDR3 length is 14 residues. Germline V gives CDR1 SGHVS, CDR2 FQNEAQ. Trimming removed 4 bases at V and 7 bases at J, with 17 bases between.

This chain links TRBV27 with TRBJ1-1, with a possible D match to TRBD1 (6 bases). The CDR3 is 15 amino acids. Germline loops: CDR1 MNHEY, CDR2 SMNVEV (reference sequence). The ends were cut back, 3 bases at V and 0 bases at J, with 11 bases in the middle. CDR3 loop: CASSLGAQMNTEAFF. CDR3 coding DNA: TGTGCCAGCAGTTTGGGGGCACAGATGAACACTGAAGCTTTCTTT.

The CDR3 protein is CASSPPGQGAYEQYF. CDR3 bases: TGTGCCAGCTCACCGCCGGGACAGGGGGCTTACGAGCAGTACTTC. The chain has TRBV18 and TRBJ2-7, with 12 bases aligning to TRBD1. The CDR3 runs to 15 residues. After removal of 3 bases from V and 4 bases from J, the junction contained 4 bases not matched to a gene. Germline V gene lookup returns CDR1 KGHSH and CDR2 LQKENI.

The chain employs TRBV5-1 and TRBJ2-7; 11 positions agree with TRBD2. The V and J ends lost 3 bases and 3 bases, in that order; junction bases with no gene match: 2. The CDR3 consists of 14 residues. In germline, CDR1 is SGHRS, CDR2 YFSETQ. For the CDR3, the DNA is TGCGCCAGCAGCTCGGGGACTAGCGGCTACGAGCAGTACTTC. Translation: CASSSGTSGYEQYF.

The genes are TRBV18 and TRBJ2-1; a possible D gene is TRBD2 (5 bases). Germline-derived CDR1 and CDR2 are KGHSH and LQKENI. The CDR3 has 20 residues. V was shortened by 2 bases and J by 0 bases, with 23 bases between the two germline ends. CDR3 nucleotides: TGTGCCAGCTCACCATCTCTTCTACTAGTGCAGATTAGCTCCTACAATGAGCAGTTCTTC. Translation: CASSPSLLLVQISSYNEQFF.

The chain combines TRBV9 with TRBJ1-2; a possible D gene is TRBD1 (6 bases). Germline V gene data show CDR1 as SGDLS and CDR2 as YYNGEE. The CDR3 runs to 14 residues. Trimming removed 0 bases from V and 7 bases from J, with 13 bases in between. This CDR3 reads CASSVGRGIGGYTF. CDR3 nucleotides: TGTGCCAGCAGCGTAGGCAGGGGCATCGGTGGCTACACCTTC.